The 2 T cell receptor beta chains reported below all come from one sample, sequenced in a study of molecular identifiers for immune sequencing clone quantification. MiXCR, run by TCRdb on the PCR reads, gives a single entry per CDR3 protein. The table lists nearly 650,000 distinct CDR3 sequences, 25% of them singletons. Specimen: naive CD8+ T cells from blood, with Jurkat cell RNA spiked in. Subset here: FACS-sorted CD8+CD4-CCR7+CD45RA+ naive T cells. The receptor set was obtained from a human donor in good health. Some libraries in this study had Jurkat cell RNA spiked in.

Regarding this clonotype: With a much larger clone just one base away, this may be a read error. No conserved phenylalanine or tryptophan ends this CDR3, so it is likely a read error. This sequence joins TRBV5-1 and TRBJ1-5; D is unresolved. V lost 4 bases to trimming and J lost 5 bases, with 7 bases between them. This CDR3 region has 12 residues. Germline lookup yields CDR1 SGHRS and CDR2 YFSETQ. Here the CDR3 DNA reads TGCGCCAGCAGCCTGGACGATCAGCCCCAGCATCTT. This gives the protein CASSLDDQPQHL.

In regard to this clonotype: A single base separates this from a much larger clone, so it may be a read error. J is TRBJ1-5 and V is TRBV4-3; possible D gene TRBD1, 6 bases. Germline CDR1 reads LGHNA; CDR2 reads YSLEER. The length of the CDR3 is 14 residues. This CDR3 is CASSQGTAHQPRHF. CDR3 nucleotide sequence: TGCGCCAGCAGCCAAGGGACAGCACACCAGCCCCGGCATTTT.